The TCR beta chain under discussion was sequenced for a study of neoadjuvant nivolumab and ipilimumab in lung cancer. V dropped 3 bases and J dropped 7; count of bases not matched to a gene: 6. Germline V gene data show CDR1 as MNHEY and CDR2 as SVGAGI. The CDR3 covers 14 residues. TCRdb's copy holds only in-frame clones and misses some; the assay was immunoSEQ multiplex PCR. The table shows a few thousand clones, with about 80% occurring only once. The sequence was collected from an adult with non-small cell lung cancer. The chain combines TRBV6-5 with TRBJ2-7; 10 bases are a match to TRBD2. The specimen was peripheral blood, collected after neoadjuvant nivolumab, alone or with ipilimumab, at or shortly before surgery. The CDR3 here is CASSYLAGAYEQYF. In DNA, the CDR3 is TGTGCCAGCAGTTATCTAGCGGGAGCATATGAGCAGTACTTC.